The 13 T cell receptor beta chains reported below all come from one sample, sequenced in a study of T cells in Graves' hyperthyroidism and ophthalmopathy. TCR beta CDR3 sequences were amplified from RNA transcripts. The HTBI set primed first-round TCR CDR3 RT-PCR. TCRdb ran MiXCR on the multiplex PCR reads and lists one entry per CDR3 protein. The sample comprises approximately 570,000 distinct CDR3 sequences, about 20% of which are singletons, and 47% rests with the top ten. What was sequenced was blood. Source of these receptors: a man in his forties with Graves' ophthalmopathy.

The chain is built from TRBV7-9 and TRBJ1-4; TRBD1 is a possible D gene (6 bases). The germline gives CDR1 SEHNR, CDR2 FQNEAQ (reference sequence). V lost 4 bases, J lost 8 bases, and 17 bases lay in between. CDR3 length: 15 amino acids. CDR3 protein: CASSSFEAQGEKLFF. The CDR3 bases are TGTGCCAGCAGCTCCTTCGAAGCTCAGGGGGAAAAACTGTTTTTT.

V is TRBV6-1 and J is TRBJ1-5; weak D call: TRBD1 (6 bases). Trimming stripped 4 bases from V and 0 bases from J, with 10 bases between. The CDR3 length is 15 residues. Germline V lookup: CDR1 MNHNS, CDR2 SASEGT. The CDR3, as DNA: TGTGCCAGCAGTGTCCGGGACAATAGCAATCAGCCCCAGCATTTT. Its protein product is CASSVRDNSNQPQHF.

To note about this clonotype: A read error may explain this, as a much larger clone is one base away. The DNA for the CDR3 is TGTGCCAGCAGCCCGACTAGCGGGAGCGCCTACGAGCAGTACTTC. As protein: CASSPTSGSAYEQYF. The V gene is TRBV11-2, the J gene TRBJ2-7; TRBD2 aligns across 12 bases. CDR1 is SGHAT, CDR2 FQNNGV, per germline. The junction had 4 bases not matched to a gene; V was cut back by 5 bases and J by 2 bases. The CDR3 is 15 residues long.

This chain links TRBV3-1 with TRBJ2-5; D gene unclear. The germline V and J ends were trimmed by 0 bases and 2 bases, with 19 bases remaining between them. Germline CDR1 and CDR2: LGHDT and YNNKEL (reference sequence). The CDR3 is 18 amino acids. CDR3 coding DNA: TGTGCCAGCAGCCAAGAATCACCCTGGGTGGAGCTACAAGAGACCCAGTACTTC. It is translated as CASSQESPWVELQETQYF.

This clonotype occurred many times. The rearrangement uses TRBV9 and TRBJ2-1; no firm D call. The CDR3 contains 12 residues. V was trimmed by 0 bases and J by 7 bases, leaving 5 bases between them. Germline V CDR1 and CDR2: SGDLS, YYNGEE. As DNA, the CDR3 is TGTGCCAGCAGCGTAGAAGGGAATGAGCAGTTCTTC. Its protein is CASSVEGNEQFF.

This clonotype was observed a few times. V gene TRBV3-1 combines with J gene TRBJ2-1; 8 bases line up with TRBD1. CDR1 and CDR2 from the germline V gene are LGHDT and YNNKEL (reference sequence). J lost 4 bases, V lost 3 bases, and 11 bases had no gene match. This CDR3 has 17 residues. The CDR3 DNA sequence: TGTGCCAGCAGCCACCTCCGGACAGGGCGGGTATACAATGAGCAGTTCTTC. Its translation: CASSHLRTGRVYNEQFF.

This clonotype was seen only a few times. This chain links TRBV20-1 with TRBJ2-5; maybe TRBD1 (6 bases). Germline CDR1 and CDR2: DFQATT and SNEGSKA (reference sequence). Between the trimmed V and J ends, which lost 0 bases and 4 bases, there was a span of 18 bases. The CDR3 extends over 16 amino acids. CDR3 loop: CSARDPQGRLVETQYF. CDR3 in DNA: TGCAGTGCTAGAGATCCCCAGGGGAGATTAGTAGAGACCCAGTACTTC.

V gene TRBV19 combines with J gene TRBJ2-3, with D tentatively TRBD1 (6 bases). V lost 5 bases and J lost 2, with 20 bases in between. There are 17 residues in the CDR3. Germline loops: CDR1 LNHDA, CDR2 SQIVND (reference sequence). The CDR3: CASSPSGGRAVTDTQYF. The CDR3 DNA reads TGTGCCAGTAGTCCTAGTGGGGGCAGAGCCGTCACAGATACGCAGTATTTT. Complete variable domain (other parts from reference TRBV19 and TRBJ2-3): DGGITQSPKYLFRKEGQNVTLSCEQNLNHDAMYWYRQDPGQGLRLIYYSQIVNDFQKGDIAEGYSVSREKKESFPLTVTSAQKNPTAFYLCASSPSGGRAVTDTQYFGPGTRLTVL.

This clonotype was recorded a few times. This rearrangement joins TRBV20-1 to TRBJ2-2; D gene uncertain. This CDR3 has 12 amino acids. V gave up 3 bases and J gave up 5 bases, with 7 bases separating them. Germline assignment: CDR1 DFQATT and CDR2 SNEGSKA (reference sequence). CDR3 coding DNA: TGCAGTGCTAGTTTGGGAACCGGGGAGCTGTTTTTT. It yields the protein CSASLGTGELFF.

Turning to this clonotype: It may be a read error: a sequence one base away is much more abundant. V gene TRBV2 combines with J gene TRBJ1-2, with a possible D match to TRBD1 (6 bases). This CDR3 has 14 residues. Germline V gene data show CDR1 as SNHLY and CDR2 as FYNNEI. This CDR3 reads CASSGGQGNYGYAF. The CDR3 nucleotides read TGTGCCAGCAGCGGGGGGCAGGGGAACTATGGCTACGCCTTC. The full variable domain, in which reference TRBV2 and TRBJ1-2 provide the parts outside the CDR3, is EPEVTQTPSHQVTQMGQEVILRCVPISNHLYFYWYRQILGQKVEFLVSFYNNEISEKSEIFDDQFSVERPDGSNFTLKIRSTKLEDSAMYFCASSGGQGNYGYAFGSGTRLTVV.

Ten or more counts support this clonotype. The genes are TRBV12-3 or TRBV12-4 and TRBJ1-2; D is undetermined. CDR3 size: 15 residues. The V end was cut by 5 bases, the J end by 4 bases, with 17 bases between. This CDR3 is CASSLEGWVGYGYTF. The CDR3 nucleotides are TGTGCCAGCAGTCTAGAAGGTTGGGTTGGCTATGGCTACACCTTC.

V and J are TRBV9 and TRBJ1-5; possible D gene TRBD1, 5 bases. The V gene lost 4 bases and the J gene lost 4 bases, with 15 bases spanning the gap. The CDR3 has 15 amino acids. The germline gives CDR1 SGDLS, CDR2 YYNGEE. CDR3 coding DNA: TGTGCCAGCAGCCTTTATTCAGGGATAAATCAGCCCCAGCATTTT. Translation: CASSLYSGINQPQHF.

This clonotype appeared a few times. The V gene is TRBV11-2, the J gene TRBJ2-1; 11 bases line up with TRBD2. Trimming at V came to 0 bases and at J to 7 bases, leaving 2 bases not matched to a gene. The CDR3 extends over 15 amino acids. Germline V gene sequence: CDR1 SGHAT, CDR2 FQNNGV. The CDR3 DNA sequence: TGTGCCAGCAGCTTAGAGGGACTAGCGGAAAATGAGCAGTTCTTC. Its protein product is CASSLEGLAENEQFF.